The 17 T cell receptor beta chains reported below all come from one sample, sequenced in a study of shared clonotypes between healthy human individuals. Generated by immunoSEQ multiplex PCR, the TCRdb table keeps only in-frame clones and is missing some. The sample contains over a million clones, more than 75% of which appear only once. Material for sequencing was memory CD4+ T cells from PBMCs. Subset here: CD45RA-negative fraction. All receptors come from a man younger than 30 in good health. Some clones in this sample may be carry-over from other donors' samples.

Points on this clone: Other DNA sequences in this sample translate to the same CDR3. The chain uses TRBV19 and TRBJ2-7, with D perhaps given as TRBD1 or TRBD2 (5 bases each). The CDR3 covers 14 residues. The V and J ends lost 4 bases and 0 bases respectively, with 10 bases between them. Germline V gene data show CDR1 as LNHDA and CDR2 as SQIVND (reference sequence). The CDR3: CASSTTGGSYEQYF. CDR3 bases: TGTGCCAGTAGTACCACTGGGGGCTCCTACGAGCAGTACTTC.

This chain joins TRBV7-9 and TRBJ2-4, with D perhaps assigned TRBD1 or TRBD2 (5 bases each). Trimming shortened V by 0 bases and J by 6 bases, and 12 bases separated the two germline ends. The CDR3 has 15 amino acids. In germline, CDR1 is SEHNR, CDR2 FQNEAQ (reference sequence). The CDR3 loop is CASSLAGPSRNIQYF. CDR3 nucleotides: TGTGCCAGCAGCTTAGCGGGACCCAGTAGAAACATTCAGTACTTC.

This CDR3 reads CASSLGTSGRSGDTQYF. The CDR3 DNA reads TGTGCCAGCAGCTTAGGGACTAGCGGGAGAAGTGGAGATACGCAGTATTTT. The rearrangement links TRBV7-3 to TRBJ2-3, with 14 bases matching TRBD2. The V and J ends lost 2 bases and 5 bases, in that order; junction bases with no gene match: 6. Germline V lookup: CDR1 SGHTA, CDR2 FQGTGA. This CDR3 is 17 amino acids long. Supplemented by reference TRBV7-3 and TRBJ2-3, the full variable domain reads GAGVSQTPSNKVTEKGKYVELRCDPISGHTALYWYRQSLGQGPEFLIYFQGTGAADDSGLPNDRFFAVRPEGSVSTLKIQRTERGDSAVYLCASSLGTSGRSGDTQYFGPGTRLTVL.

The chain uses TRBV5-1 and TRBJ2-3, with 8 positions matching TRBD2. Losses at the gene ends were 3 bases for V and 6 bases for J; bases not matched to a gene: 6. Germline CDR1 reads SGHRS; CDR2 reads YFSETQ. CDR3 size: 14 residues. CDR3 protein: CASSSGGAQDTQYF. The CDR3 DNA reads as TGCGCCAGCAGCTCGGGAGGGGCCCAGGATACGCAGTATTTT.

Written as DNA, the CDR3 is TGTGCCAGCAGCTTAGGGTCAGCCTATCAGCCCCAGCATTTT. Protein sequence: CASSLGSAYQPQHF. The V call is TRBV7-2, the J call TRBJ1-5; D gene uncertain. The CDR3 extends over 14 amino acids. Germline values: CDR1 SGHTA, CDR2 FQGNSA. Trimming removed 1 base from V and 5 bases from J, with 9 bases in between.

This sequence joins TRBV5-4 and TRBJ2-7, with a tentative D call TRBD2 (6 bases). The ends were cut back, 2 bases at V and 10 bases at J, with 16 bases in the middle. Germline CDR1 reads SGHNT; CDR2 reads YYREEE (reference sequence). The CDR3 is made up of 13 amino acids. The CDR3 DNA follows: TGTGCCAGCAGCTTCTCGGGGCGCGGGGACCAGTACTTC. It translates to CASSFSGRGDQYF.

The J gene is TRBJ2-1, the V gene TRBV6-6; D is uncertain. With 2 bases removed from V and 4 bases from J, the gap between germline ends came to 3 bases. CDR1 is MNHNY and CDR2 is SVGAGI in the germline V gene (reference sequence). The CDR3 covers 12 residues. CDR3 nucleotides: TGTGCCAGCAGTTACGCGTACAATGAGCAGTTCTTC. It yields the protein CASSYAYNEQFF.

This chain connects TRBV2 to TRBJ1-3; no clear D gene. Germline CDR1 is SNHLY and CDR2 is FYNNEI. V was pared by 3 bases and J by 3 bases, with 9 bases between. The CDR3 consists of 14 residues. This CDR3 is CASSDAGIGNTIYF. Here the CDR3 DNA reads TGTGCCAGCAGTGACGCCGGAATTGGAAACACCATATATTTT.

This chain uses TRBV11-2 with TRBJ2-7; D is unresolved. Per germline, CDR1 SGHAT and CDR2 FQNNGV. The CDR3 is 14 amino acids. The germline V and J ends were trimmed by 0 bases and 0 bases, with 6 bases remaining between them. CDR3 nucleotide sequence: TGTGCCAGCAGCTTAGAGTTCTACTCCTACGAGCAGTACTTC. As protein: CASSLEFYSYEQYF. Supplemented by reference TRBV11-2 and TRBJ2-7, the full variable domain reads EAGVAQSPRYKIIEKRQSVAFWCNPISGHATLYWYQQILGQGPKLLIQFQNNGVVDDSQLPKDRFSAERLKGVDSTLKIQPAKLEDSAVYLCASSLEFYSYEQYFGPGTRLTVT.

The chain uses TRBV27 and TRBJ2-7; 7 bases line up with TRBD1. The V segment lost 2 bases and the J segment 3 bases; nucleotides outside the gene matches: 7. The CDR3 is 15 residues long. Per germline, CDR1 MNHEY and CDR2 SMNVEV (reference sequence). The CDR3 spells CASSLGTVLHYEQYF. In DNA, the CDR3 is TGTGCCAGCAGTTTAGGGACAGTTCTTCACTACGAGCAGTACTTC.

V usage is TRBV2 and J usage is TRBJ1-1, with unresolved D. The CDR3 totals 12 residues. V dropped 1 base and J dropped 3 bases, with 3 bases sitting between them. Per germline, CDR1 SNHLY and CDR2 FYNNEI. CDR3 bases: TGTGCCAGCAGTGAAGGGTACACTGAAGCTTTCTTT. Protein: CASSEGYTEAFF.

The chain links TRBV27 to TRBJ2-3; 9 bases match TRBD1. Germline-derived CDR1 and CDR2 are MNHEY and SMNVEV (reference sequence). The CDR3 has 20 residues. V lost 2 bases to trimming and J lost 3 bases; unmatched junction nucleotides: 18. The CDR3 bases are TGTGCCAGCAGTTTACTTCCTCCAACCGGGACAGGGTTTGTGACAGATACGCAGTATTTT. Protein product: CASSLLPPTGTGFVTDTQYF.

This chain connects TRBV5-1 to TRBJ1-1; D gene unclear. Trimming left V 2 bases short and J 5 bases short, with 13 bases between. From germline, CDR1 is SGHRS and CDR2 YFSETQ. The CDR3 covers 14 residues. Written as DNA, the CDR3 is TGCGCCAGCAGCTTCCGAGGTAGGGATACTGAAGCTTTCTTT. It encodes CASSFRGRDTEAFF.

The CDR3 coding sequence is TGCGCCAGCTCACCCGGGCCACTAGGTGAAGCTTTCTTT. Protein product: CASSPGPLGEAFF. The chain recombines TRBV5-1 with TRBJ1-1; D uncertain. The CDR3 loop spans 13 amino acids. Germline-derived CDR1 and CDR2 are SGHRS and YFSETQ. V was cut by 7 bases and J by 7 bases, with 17 bases left in between.

The V call is TRBV5-6, the J call TRBJ1-1, with D possibly matching TRBD1 (5 bases). Germline CDR1 is SGHDT and CDR2 is YYEEEE. V was pared by 1 base and J by 3 bases, with 16 bases between. The CDR3 spans 16 residues. In DNA, the CDR3 is TGTGCCAGCAGCTTGAGGGGAGCCGGGTCGTACACTGAAGCTTTCTTT. Its translation: CASSLRGAGSYTEAFF.

This clone was detected once. This rearrangement joins TRBV19 to TRBJ1-2, with TRBD1 as a possible D gene (6 bases). V lost 2 bases and J 8 bases, leaving 9 bases between the germline ends. The CDR3 consists of 12 residues. Germline values: CDR1 LNHDA, CDR2 SQIVND (reference sequence). In DNA, the CDR3 is TGTGCCAGTAGTATATACGGGGGCGGCTACACCTTC. It specifies CASSIYGGGYTF.

The chain is built from TRBV2 and TRBJ1-2; no clear D gene. V was cut by 8 bases and J by 0 bases, with 10 bases left in between. The CDR3 covers 13 residues. Germline V CDR1 and CDR2: SNHLY, FYNNEI. CDR3 residues: CASVYGTNYGYTF. CDR3 nucleotide sequence: TGTGCCAGCGTTTACGGGACTAACTATGGCTACACCTTC.